These 5 T cell receptor beta chains share one sample of origin, sequenced in a study of control samples from healthy donors and cancer patients. This table comes from immunoSEQ multiplex PCR, and its TCRdb copy is limited to in-frame clones, with some not included. The repertoire holds roughly 180,000 clones, with 85% to 95% as singletons. The specimen was blood. Receptor source: a woman aged 18-29 years in good health.

This clone has more than one count but fewer than ten. The J gene is TRBJ2-5, the V gene TRBV5-1, with 7 positions matching TRBD2. This CDR3 contains 14 residues. The J segment lost 5 bases and the V segment lost 8 bases, leaving 12 bases of the junction unmatched. The germline V gene has CDR1 SGHRS and CDR2 YFSETQ. The CDR3 region is CASQPGLPAETQYF. The CDR3 DNA sequence: TGCGCCAGTCAGCCGGGACTACCGGCGGAGACCCAGTACTTC. Looking up the rest from reference TRBV5-1 and TRBJ2-5 gives the full variable domain: KAGVTQTPRYLIKTRGQQVTLSCSPISGHRSVSWYQQTPGQGLQFLFEYFSETQRNKGNFPGRFSGRQFSNSRSEMNVSTLELGDSALYLCASQPGLPAETQYFGPGTRLLVL.

This clone was seen only once. The rearrangement uses TRBV10-1 and TRBJ2-6; maybe TRBD1 (6 bases). The V gene lost 7 bases and the J gene lost 2 bases, with 12 bases spanning the gap. Germline lookup yields CDR1 WNHNN and CDR2 SYGVQD (reference sequence). This CDR3 is built from 15 residues. The CDR3 DNA follows: TGCGCCAGCAACCGTGAGGGGGCTGGGGCCAACGTCCTGACTTTC. Its translation: CASNREGAGANVLTF.

This clone has just one count. The genes are TRBV7-2 and TRBJ2-2; 10 nucleotides agree with TRBD2. The V and J ends lost 7 bases and 1 base, in that order; junction bases with no gene match: 6. CDR3 length: 16 amino acids. In germline, CDR1 is SGHTA, CDR2 FQGNSA. Here the CDR3 reads CASKPPSGGNTGELFF. The CDR3 DNA follows: TGTGCCAGCAAACCCCCTAGCGGGGGGAACACCGGGGAGCTGTTTTTT.

J is TRBJ2-7 and V is TRBV19; 7 positions agree with TRBD2. CDR1 LNHDA and CDR2 SQIVND come from the germline V gene (reference sequence). This CDR3 spans 15 amino acids. V lost 1 base to trimming and J lost 1 base; unmatched junction nucleotides: 4. The CDR3 coding sequence is TGTGCCAGTAGTATAGGGCGGGGACTATCCTACGAGCAGTACTTC. Its translation: CASSIGRGLSYEQYF.

The J gene is TRBJ2-7, the V gene TRBV19; TRBD2 is a possible D gene (6 bases). Germline lookup yields CDR1 LNHDA and CDR2 SQIVND (reference sequence). This CDR3 region has 15 residues. The V end lost 3 bases, the J end lost 2 bases, and 14 bases lay between the germline ends. CDR3 sequence reads: CASSIVGGKAYEQYF. Written as DNA, the CDR3 is TGTGCCAGTAGTATTGTGGGAGGAAAGGCCTACGAGCAGTACTTC.